A selection of T cell receptor beta chains follows, all from one sample in a study of cytomegalovirus exposure and HLA in healthy donors. Assay: immunoSEQ multiplex PCR; the TCRdb copy retains only in-frame clones and omits some. The table lists over 100,000 clones, 89% of them singletons, with 0.95% to 1.5% in the top ten. The sequenced sample consisted of PBMCs. The receptor source for this set is a woman aged 18-29 years in good health and CMV-seronegative. The CDR3 runs from the conserved cysteine through the conserved F or W. The D gene is left open where the match is weak. Clone size is not always given. Where it is, it says once, few, many or a class for expanded clones.

j_gene: TRBJ2-6; d_gene: TRBD1; abundance: NA; v_gene: TRBV7-6; CDR3nt: TGTGCCAGCAGCTCCGGACAGGGGAACTCCGGGGCCAACGTCCTGACTTTC; CDR3aa: CASSSGQGNSGANVLTF
j_gene: TRBJ1-6; d_gene: TRBD1; abundance: NA; v_gene: TRBV19; CDR3nt: TGTGCCAGTAGTATCGGAGGGACAGGCCGCTCCTATAATTCACCCCTCCACTTT; CDR3aa: CASSIGGTGRSYNSPLHF
j_gene: TRBJ1-1; d_gene: TRBD1; abundance: NA; v_gene: TRBV5-1; CDR3nt: TGCGCCAGCAGGGACCGGGACAGGGGGCCACCTTGGGTCCCTATGAACACTGAAGCTTTCTTT; CDR3aa: CASRDRDRGPPWVPMNTEAFF
j_gene: TRBJ1-4; d_gene: NA; abundance: NA; v_gene: TRBV14; CDR3nt: TGTGCCAGCAGCCGGTACCTATCAACTAATGAAAAACTGTTTTTT; CDR3aa: CASSRYLSTNEKLFF
j_gene: TRBJ2-1; d_gene: NA; abundance: NA; v_gene: TRBV5-1; CDR3nt: TGCGCCAGCAGCTTGGGGTGGTCGGGAGCCTCCTACAATGAGCAGTTCTTC; CDR3aa: CASSLGWSGASYNEQFF
j_gene: TRBJ2-1; d_gene: TRBD2; abundance: NA; v_gene: TRBV7-2; CDR3nt: TGTGCCAGCAGCTTAGGTTACGCGGGGGGGCTTTTCTTC; CDR3aa: CASSLGYAGGLFF
j_gene: TRBJ1-5; d_gene: NA; abundance: NA; v_gene: TRBV19; CDR3nt: TGTGCCAGTAGTATATCTCGGAGCAATCAGCCCCAGCATTTT; CDR3aa: CASSISRSNQPQHF
j_gene: TRBJ1-2; d_gene: NA; abundance: NA; v_gene: TRBV6-6; CDR3nt: TGTGCCAGCAGTTACTCGAGAGGTTATGGCTACACCTTC; CDR3aa: CASSYSRGYGYTF
j_gene: TRBJ1-6; d_gene: NA; abundance: once; v_gene: TRBV13; CDR3nt: TGTGCCAGCAGTCAGGGTACGACACCCCTCCACTTT; CDR3aa: CASSQGTTPLHF
j_gene: TRBJ1-2; d_gene: TRBD1; abundance: NA; v_gene: TRBV27; CDR3nt: TGTGCCAGCAGTTTAGTCGGACAGGACTCCATTCTCTATGGCTACACCTTC; CDR3aa: CASSLVGQDSILYGYTF
j_gene: TRBJ2-7; d_gene: NA; abundance: NA; v_gene: TRBV5-8; CDR3nt: TGTGCCAGCAGCTTGGGAGCGGGCTACGAGCAGTACTTC; CDR3aa: CASSLGAGYEQYF
j_gene: TRBJ2-7; d_gene: TRBD1; abundance: once; v_gene: TRBV19; CDR3nt: TGTGCCAGTAGTATCCCCGGGACAGGGTCCTACGAGCAGTACTTC; CDR3aa: CASSIPGTGSYEQYF
j_gene: TRBJ2-7; d_gene: NA; abundance: NA; v_gene: TRBV25-1; CDR3nt: TGTGCCAGCAGTGAATGGGGCAGCTCCTACGAGCAGTACTTC; CDR3aa: CASSEWGSSYEQYF
j_gene: TRBJ2-5; d_gene: NA; abundance: NA; v_gene: TRBV5-1; CDR3nt: TGCGCCAGCAGCTTGTTCGCGCTTTCCGAAGAGACCCAGTACTTC; CDR3aa: CASSLFALSEETQYF
j_gene: TRBJ1-6; d_gene: NA; abundance: NA; v_gene: TRBV27; CDR3nt: TGTGCCAGCAGTTGGAGACGAAGCTCCTATAATTCACCTCTCCACTTT; CDR3aa: CASSWRRSSYNSPLHF
j_gene: TRBJ2-2; d_gene: NA; abundance: NA; v_gene: TRBV19; CDR3nt: TGTGCCAGTCATCAAAAGCAGGGCCCCCTATCCGGGGAGCTGTTTTTT; CDR3aa: CASHQKQGPLSGELFF
j_gene: TRBJ1-1; d_gene: NA; abundance: NA; v_gene: TRBV6-5; CDR3nt: TGTGCCAGCACACCAGGAGGAGCCACTGAAGCTTTCTTT; CDR3aa: CASTPGGATEAFF
j_gene: TRBJ2-3; d_gene: NA; abundance: NA; v_gene: TRBV7-9; CDR3nt: TGTGCCAGCAGCTTAGCTGGGGGCTTCACAGATACGCAGTATTTT; CDR3aa: CASSLAGGFTDTQYF
j_gene: TRBJ1-4; d_gene: NA; abundance: NA; v_gene: TRBV6-5; CDR3nt: TGTGCCAGCAGTTTGACAGACACAACTAATGAAAAACTGTTTTTT; CDR3aa: CASSLTDTTNEKLFF
j_gene: TRBJ2-2; d_gene: NA; abundance: NA; v_gene: TRBV9; CDR3nt: TGTGCCAGCAGCGTGGACCTGGGGACTGCCGGGGAGCTGTTTTTT; CDR3aa: CASSVDLGTAGELFF
j_gene: TRBJ1-1; d_gene: TRBD1; abundance: NA; v_gene: TRBV5-1; CDR3nt: TGCGCCAGCAGCTTGGGTCAGGGGGCAGTGGGCACTGAAGCTTTCTTT; CDR3aa: CASSLGQGAVGTEAFF
j_gene: TRBJ2-2; d_gene: TRBD2; abundance: few; v_gene: TRBV27; CDR3nt: TGTGCCAGCAGTTTCCTAGCGGGGGGGCCCGGGGAGCTGTTTTTT; CDR3aa: CASSFLAGGPGELFF
j_gene: TRBJ2-1; d_gene: TRBD2; abundance: NA; v_gene: TRBV29-1; CDR3nt: TGCAGCGTTATAGGACTAGCGGGGGGGCTAAATGAGCAGTTCTTC; CDR3aa: CSVIGLAGGLNEQFF
j_gene: TRBJ1-2; d_gene: NA; abundance: NA; v_gene: TRBV5-8; CDR3nt: TGTGCCAGCAGCTTTCGGTATGACCAAGGGAGTGGCTACACCTTC; CDR3aa: CASSFRYDQGSGYTF
j_gene: TRBJ2-3; d_gene: TRBD2; abundance: once; v_gene: TRBV10-3; CDR3nt: TGTGCCATCAGTGAAGCCCCTAGCGGGGGGACAGATACGCAGTATTTT; CDR3aa: CAISEAPSGGTDTQYF